Listed below are T cell receptor beta chains from one sample, sequenced in a study of cytomegalovirus exposure and HLA in healthy donors. Assay used: immunoSEQ multiplex PCR; TCRdb lists only in-frame clones, some missing. The table has about 190,000 clones, 60% to 85% seen once. Specimen: PBMCs. These receptor sequences come from a woman younger than 35 in good health and CMV-seronegative. Both conserved end residues are part of each CDR3. D genes are given only for firm matches. Clone size appears in some rows only: once, few, many, or a class for an expanded clone.

TRBD2	.	TRBV2	TRBJ2-5	CASSEDSGGAETQYF	TGTGCCAGCAGTGAAGATAGCGGGGGGGCAGAGACCCAGTACTTC
TRBD1	.	TRBV19	TRBJ2-1	CASSIGTGAHNEQFF	TGTGCCAGTAGTATTGGGACAGGGGCCCACAATGAGCAGTTCTTC
TRBD2	.	TRBV19	TRBJ2-2	CASSIGGRGDTGELFF	TGTGCCAGTAGTATAGGCGGGAGGGGAGACACCGGGGAGCTGTTTTTT
.	.	TRBV19	TRBJ2-7	CASSIDPGGYEQYF	TGTGCCAGTAGTATTGATCCGGGTGGCTACGAGCAGTACTTC
TRBD1	once	TRBV28	TRBJ1-1	CASSLLQGGNTEAFF	TGTGCCAGCAGTTTATTGCAGGGGGGGAACACTGAAGCTTTCTTT
.	.	TRBV9	TRBJ2-1	CASSVGAGSYNEQFF	TGTGCCAGCAGCGTGGGGGCAGGGTCCTACAATGAGCAGTTCTTC
.	.	TRBV4-1	TRBJ1-2	CASSQEAAGRYGYTF	TGCGCCAGCAGCCAAGAAGCGGCAGGGAGGTATGGCTACACCTTC
TRBD1	.	TRBV5-3	TRBJ1-1	CARSCKDRECTEAFF	TGTGCCAGAAGCTGTAAGGACAGGGAATGCACTGAAGCTTTCTTT
TRBD2	.	TRBV2	TRBJ2-1	CASSPPPSGGHEQFF	TGTGCCAGCAGCCCTCCCCCTAGCGGGGGTCATGAGCAGTTCTTC
TRBD1	.	TRBV7-6	TRBJ1-5	CASSSDRGRSGPQHF	TGTGCCAGCAGCTCAGACAGGGGCCGATCAGGGCCCCAGCATTTT
.	.	TRBV19	TRBJ1-1	CASSIYQGNTEAFF	TGTGCCAGTAGTATTTATCAGGGGAACACTGAAGCTTTCTTT
.	.	TRBV29-1	TRBJ2-3	CSVDRVGAPDTQYF	TGCAGCGTTGACAGGGTGGGGGCTCCAGATACGCAGTATTTT